The 27 T cell receptor beta chains below were found in one sample sequenced in a study of blood T cell repertoires in COVID-19. Assay used: immunoSEQ multiplex PCR; TCRdb lists only in-frame clones, some missing. The sample consists of some 98,000 clones, approximately 80% of them appearing once. Sequenced material: peripheral blood. The receptor source for this set is a human donor in a cohort sampled during active COVID-19.

V and J are TRBV18 and TRBJ2-7, with 8 bases identical to TRBD1. The CDR3 has 14 residues. CDR1 and CDR2 (germline): KGHSH, LQKENI. V shed 3 bases and J 6 bases; nucleotides not matched to a gene: 7. In DNA, the CDR3 is TGTGCCAGCTCACCCCCGGGACAGGCGGCCGAGCAGTACTTC. Amino acids: CASSPPGQAAEQYF.

The V gene is TRBV10-3, the J gene TRBJ2-2; 15 bases match TRBD2. This CDR3 is 18 amino acids long. Germline loops: CDR1 ENHRY, CDR2 SYGVKD. V shed 2 bases, J shed 4 bases, and the junction held 5 bases outside the gene matches. This CDR3 reads CAISEPGLAGGTTGELFF. DNA for the CDR3: TGTGCCATCAGTGAGCCGGGACTAGCGGGGGGAACCACCGGGGAGCTGTTTTTT.

The chain couples TRBV18 to TRBJ2-7, with D possibly matching TRBD1 (7 bases). The germline CDR1 and CDR2 sequences are KGHSH and LQKENI. Trimming stripped 4 bases from V and 6 bases from J, with 13 bases between. The CDR3 contains 13 residues. DNA for the CDR3: TGTGCCAGCTCACGGGCAGGGGGGCCCGAGCAGTACTTC. This sequence encodes CASSRAGGPEQYF.

The chain has TRBV11-2 and TRBJ2-7; 13 positions match TRBD2. CDR1 is SGHAT, CDR2 FQNNGV, per germline. V trimming: 5 bases; J trimming: 7 bases; junction bases outside the gene matches: 5. CDR3 length: 14 residues. The CDR3 region has the DNA TGTGCCAGCAGCGCGACTAGCGGGAGGCTTGAGCAGTACTTC. This sequence encodes CASSATSGRLEQYF.

This clone was counted a single time. The chain joins TRBV3-1 (or the pseudogene TRBV3-2) to TRBJ1-6; maybe TRBD1 (5 bases). Trimming removed 1 base from V and 8 bases from J, with 12 bases in between. Germline V lookup: CDR1 LGHDT, CDR2 YNNKEL (reference sequence). This CDR3 is built from 15 residues. The CDR3 DNA is TGTGCCAGCAGCCAAGCTTCGGGGGGGTATTCACCCCTCCACTTT. Translated, it gives CASSQASGGYSPLHF.

The chain is built from TRBV5-6 and TRBJ2-7, with 10 bases fitting TRBD1. V shed 5 bases, J shed 6 bases, and the junction held 14 bases outside the gene matches. This CDR3 region has 16 residues. CDR1 is SGHDT, CDR2 YYEEEE, per germline. DNA of the CDR3: TGTGCCAGCAGAAGACGGGCGGGACAGGGGACGAGCGAGCAGTACTTC. Translated: CASRRRAGQGTSEQYF.

The rearrangement joins TRBV9 to TRBJ1-2; a weak D match, TRBD1 (6 bases). The V end was cut by 3 bases, the J end by 14 bases, with 20 bases between. The CDR3 extends over 13 amino acids. Germline CDR1 is SGDLS and CDR2 is YYNGEE. This CDR3 reads CASSAEIQGFNTF. The CDR3 DNA is TGTGCCAGCAGCGCCGAGATACAGGGATTTAATACCTTC.

V is TRBV6-5 and J is TRBJ2-3, with 9 bases matching TRBD2. CDR1 is MNHEY and CDR2 is SVGAGI in the germline V gene. The V segment lost 2 bases and the J segment 8 bases; nucleotides outside the gene matches: 8. This CDR3 has 15 amino acids. CDR3 in amino acids: CASSYGAGGIGTQYF. The CDR3 bases are TGTGCCAGCAGTTACGGGGCGGGAGGGATTGGTACGCAGTATTTT.

The chain is built from TRBV27 and TRBJ1-1; D remains ambiguous. Deletions cut 7 bases from V and 1 base from J, with 10 bases between. Per germline, CDR1 MNHEY and CDR2 SMNVEV (reference sequence). The CDR3 totals 13 residues. As DNA, the CDR3 is TGTGCCAGCAAGGTCGACTGGAACACTGAAGCTTTCTTT. Its translation: CASKVDWNTEAFF.

This rearrangement joins TRBV7-8 to TRBJ1-1; D is ambiguous. Germline-derived CDR1 and CDR2 are SGHVS and FQNEAQ. This CDR3 contains 14 residues. The V end was cut by 7 bases, the J end by 0 bases, with 12 bases between. CDR3 sequence: CASTQSTLNTEAFF. CDR3 coding DNA: TGTGCCAGCACCCAATCAACACTGAACACTGAAGCTTTCTTT.

V gene TRBV4-2 combines with J gene TRBJ1-1; TRBD1 aligns across 9 bases. The CDR3 runs to 15 residues. Germline V gives CDR1 LGHNA, CDR2 YNFKEQ. With 1 base clipped from V and 5 bases from J, the junction kept 5 bases outside the gene matches. CDR3 nucleotides: TGTGCCAGCAGCCAAGCGGGACAGGGAGTAACTGAAGCTTTCTTT. As protein: CASSQAGQGVTEAFF.

The V and J genes are TRBV27 and TRBJ1-6; D call uncertain. V was pared by 2 bases and J by 7 bases, with 15 bases between. Germline V lookup: CDR1 MNHEY, CDR2 SMNVEV (reference sequence). This CDR3 spans 16 amino acids. The CDR3 DNA reads TGTGCCAGCAGTTTAGAGGTTAGGAGCAACAATTCACCCCTCCACTTT. Its protein is CASSLEVRSNNSPLHF.

A word on this clone: The sample has other DNA sequences that encode this CDR3 too. The chain joins TRBV18 to TRBJ2-7; 10 positions agree with TRBD1. The V gene end was trimmed by 3 bases and the J gene end by 2 bases; junction bases not matched to a gene: 1. The germline V gene encodes CDR1 KGHSH and CDR2 LQKENI. The CDR3 is made up of 14 amino acids. The CDR3 is CASSPGQGPYEQYF. The CDR3, as DNA: TGTGCCAGCTCACCGGGACAGGGGCCCTACGAGCAGTACTTC.

CDR3 in amino acids: CASSIPSGSTDTQYF. The CDR3 DNA is TGTGCCAGTAGTATCCCTAGCGGGAGCACAGATACGCAGTATTTT. This chain connects TRBV19 to TRBJ2-3, with 8 bases identical to TRBD2. The CDR3 contains 15 residues. Germline values: CDR1 LNHDA, CDR2 SQIVND (reference sequence). The junction had 2 bases not matched to a gene; V was cut back by 3 bases and J by 0 bases.

This chain connects TRBV5-4 to TRBJ1-1, with 7 nucleotides matching TRBD1. There are 17 residues in the CDR3. After removal of 4 bases from V and 3 bases from J, the junction contained 15 bases not matched to a gene. CDR1 SGHNT and CDR2 YYREEE come from the germline V gene (reference sequence). The CDR3, as DNA: TGTGCCAGCAGCCAATTCAACAGGGGCGGAGAGGACACTGAAGCTTTCTTT. It translates to CASSQFNRGGEDTEAFF.

The rearrangement links TRBV28 to TRBJ2-7; TRBD1 agrees at 7 bases. V was clipped by 4 bases and J by 3 bases; unmatched bases: 6. The germline V gene encodes CDR1 MDHEN and CDR2 SYDVKM. This CDR3 has 14 amino acids. The CDR3 protein is CASSSAGTDYEQYF. DNA of the CDR3: TGTGCCAGCAGTTCGGCCGGGACAGACTACGAGCAGTACTTC.

The chain employs TRBV24-1 and TRBJ2-6, with 7 bases that match TRBD1. J was trimmed by 0 bases and V by 9 bases; bases with no gene match: 7. Germline V gene data show CDR1 as KGHDR and CDR2 as SFDVKD. This CDR3 contains 16 residues. The CDR3 DNA reads as TGTGCCACCTCCGGGACAGACTTCTCTGGGGCCAACGTCCTGACTTTC. Protein sequence: CATSGTDFSGANVLTF.

The chain links TRBV5-1 to TRBJ2-1, with TRBD2 matching over 13 bases. Germline V gene sequence: CDR1 SGHRS, CDR2 YFSETQ. The V gene end was trimmed by 4 bases and the J gene end by 5 bases; junction bases not matched to a gene: 6. The length of the CDR3 is 16 residues. The CDR3 loop reads CASSRGLAGLDNEQFF. The CDR3 DNA is TGCGCCAGCAGCCGGGGACTAGCGGGACTTGACAATGAGCAGTTCTTC. Complete variable domain (other parts from reference TRBV5-1 and TRBJ2-1): KAGVTQTPRYLIKTRGQQVTLSCSPISGHRSVSWYQQTPGQGLQFLFEYFSETQRNKGNFPGRFSGRQFSNSRSEMNVSTLELGDSALYLCASSRGLAGLDNEQFFGPGTRLTVL.

This chain links TRBV19 with TRBJ1-5; 8 nucleotides agree with TRBD1. Per germline, CDR1 LNHDA and CDR2 SQIVND (reference sequence). The CDR3 has 17 residues. Trimming at V came to 8 bases and at J to 4 bases, leaving 16 bases not matched to a gene. The CDR3: CASPMTGVAGRNQPQHF. The CDR3 DNA reads TGTGCCAGTCCCATGACAGGGGTAGCGGGTAGGAATCAGCCCCAGCATTTT.

The chain is built from TRBV9 and TRBJ2-3; 8 nucleotides match TRBD1. Germline V lookup: CDR1 SGDLS, CDR2 YYNGEE. The V and J ends lost 0 bases and 6 bases, in that order; junction bases with no gene match: 12. The CDR3 loop spans 17 amino acids. Written as DNA, the CDR3 is TGTGCCAGCAGCGTAGGCCCTAATCGACAGGGGAGGGATACGCAGTATTTT. It codes for CASSVGPNRQGRDTQYF.

The rearrangement joins TRBV28 to TRBJ1-6; 8 nucleotides align to TRBD1. The J segment lost 1 base and the V segment lost 5 bases, leaving 4 bases of the junction unmatched. The length of the CDR3 is 16 residues. Per the germline V gene, CDR1 is MDHEN and CDR2 is SYDVKM. CDR3 DNA sequence: TGTGCCAGCAGTCAAAGGACAGGGTCCTATAATTCACCCCTCCACTTT. Its translation: CASSQRTGSYNSPLHF.

This clone was seen just once. V and J are TRBV6-5 and TRBJ1-2, with D unclear. Germline V gene sequence: CDR1 MNHEY, CDR2 SVGAGI. The CDR3 covers 14 residues. V was clipped by 4 bases and J by 4 bases, with 13 bases between them. The CDR3 DNA is TGTGCCAGCAGTTCCCCTGGACTTGCCTATGGCTACACCTTC. It yields the protein CASSSPGLAYGYTF.

The chain uses TRBV7-3 and TRBJ2-3; possibly TRBD1 for D (5 bases). From germline, CDR1 is SGHTA and CDR2 FQGTGA. Between the trimmed V and J ends, which lost 6 bases and 2 bases, there was a span of 12 bases. This CDR3 comprises 14 residues. The CDR3 protein is CASSLWGPTDTQYF. The CDR3 nucleotides are TGTGCCAGCAGTCTCTGGGGCCCCACAGATACGCAGTATTTT.

The rearrangement links TRBV7-6 to TRBJ1-4, with 12 bases matching TRBD1. Unmatched junction bases numbered 6, after V lost 4 bases and J lost 0 bases. From germline, CDR1 is SGHVS and CDR2 FNYEAQ. CDR3 size: 18 residues. CDR3 sequence: CASSSRDRGPATNEKLFF. Written as DNA, the CDR3 is TGTGCCAGCAGCTCCCGGGACAGGGGGCCGGCAACTAATGAAAAACTGTTTTTT.

The chain carries TRBV29-1 and TRBJ2-5; 7 bases agree with TRBD1. Germline V gives CDR1 SQVTM, CDR2 ANQGSEA. The junction had 4 bases not matched to a gene; V was cut back by 5 bases and J by 4 bases. This CDR3 is built from 12 residues. The CDR3 loop is CSVTQGVETQYF. As DNA, the CDR3 is TGCAGCGTTACCCAGGGGGTAGAGACCCAGTACTTC.

V gene TRBV5-1 combines with J gene TRBJ2-7; D is unresolved. CDR3 length: 15 amino acids. V was pared by 4 bases and J by 0 bases, with 14 bases between. Looked up from germline, CDR1 is SGHRS and CDR2 is YFSETQ. In nucleotides, the CDR3 is TGCGCCAGCAGCCCTACTGCGGTGAGCTCCTACGAGCAGTACTTC. Protein product: CASSPTAVSSYEQYF.

The chain joins TRBV27 to TRBJ2-7, with D possibly matching TRBD1 (6 bases). The CDR3 is made up of 14 amino acids. Trimming stripped 2 bases from V and 0 bases from J, with 8 bases between. CDR1 MNHEY and CDR2 SMNVEV come from the germline V gene (reference sequence). The CDR3: CASSLKQGSYEQYF. CDR3 DNA: TGTGCCAGCAGTTTAAAACAGGGCTCCTACGAGCAGTACTTC.